Described below is a single TCR beta chain sequence and its context. The data derive from a study of blood T cell repertoires in COVID-19. About the research overall: Acute and convalescent COVID-19 samples came from the United States, Italy and Spain. In each case, the material was cDNA or gDNA derived from T cells, B-cell-depleted T cells, or PBMCs.

Here immunoSEQ multiplex PCR was the method, and the copy in TCRdb shows in-frame clones only, minus some. Of under 300,000 clones listed, roughly 89% are singletons. V was trimmed by 5 bases and J by 6 bases, leaving 16 bases between them. This CDR3 is built from 15 residues. The germline V gene encodes CDR1 LGHDT and CDR2 YNNKEL (reference sequence). This TCR derives from a woman aged 40 to 50 who had recovered from COVID-19. The source material was peripheral blood. The chain employs TRBV3-1 (or the pseudogene TRBV3-2) and TRBJ2-2; TRBD2 is a possible D gene (7 bases). In nucleotides, the CDR3 is TGTGCCAGCAGCTACGCGGGGGCCGGGTCCGGGGAGCTGTTTTTT. Protein: CASSYAGAGSGELFF.